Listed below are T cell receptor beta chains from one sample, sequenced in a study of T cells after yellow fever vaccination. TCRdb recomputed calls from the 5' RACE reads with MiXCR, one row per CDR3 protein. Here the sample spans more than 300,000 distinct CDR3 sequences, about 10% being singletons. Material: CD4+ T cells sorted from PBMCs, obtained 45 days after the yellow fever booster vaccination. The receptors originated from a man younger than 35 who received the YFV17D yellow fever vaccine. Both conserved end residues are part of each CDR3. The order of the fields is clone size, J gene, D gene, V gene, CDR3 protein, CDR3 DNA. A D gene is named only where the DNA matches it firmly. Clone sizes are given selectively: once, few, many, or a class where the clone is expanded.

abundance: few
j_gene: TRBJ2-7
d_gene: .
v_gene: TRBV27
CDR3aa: CASSLSLATREQYF
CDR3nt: TGTGCCAGCAGTTTATCCCTCGCGACTCGCGAGCAGTACTTC

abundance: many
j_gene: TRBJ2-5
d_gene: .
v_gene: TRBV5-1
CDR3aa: CASSATFTGEETQYF
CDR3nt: TGCGCCAGCAGCGCCACTTTTACCGGAGAAGAGACCCAGTACTTC

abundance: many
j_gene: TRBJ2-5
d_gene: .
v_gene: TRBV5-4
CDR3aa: CASSLVADRRETQYF
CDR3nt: TGTGCCAGCAGCTTGGTAGCCGACCGCCGAGAGACCCAGTACTTC

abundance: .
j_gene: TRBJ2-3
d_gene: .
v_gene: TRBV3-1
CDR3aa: CASSQGGISTDTQYF
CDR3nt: TGTGCCAGCAGCCAAGGTGGGATAAGCACAGATACGCAGTATTTT

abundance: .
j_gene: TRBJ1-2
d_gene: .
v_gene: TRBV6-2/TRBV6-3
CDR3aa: CASSQDGFPYGYTF
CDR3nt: TGTGCCAGCTCCCAGGACGGATTCCCCTATGGCTACACCTTC

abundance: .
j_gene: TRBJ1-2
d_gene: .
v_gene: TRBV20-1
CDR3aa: CSARENSGYTF
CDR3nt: TGCAGTGCTAGGGAAAACAGTGGCTACACCTTC

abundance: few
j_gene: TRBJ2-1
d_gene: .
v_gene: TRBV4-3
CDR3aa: CASSLERSSYNEQFF
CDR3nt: TGCGCCAGCAGCCTCGAGAGGAGCTCCTACAATGAGCAGTTCTTC

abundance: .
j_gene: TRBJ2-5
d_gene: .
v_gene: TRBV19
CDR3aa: CASSIVGRETQYF
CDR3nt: TGTGCCAGTAGTATAGTAGGCCGGGAGACCCAGTACTTC

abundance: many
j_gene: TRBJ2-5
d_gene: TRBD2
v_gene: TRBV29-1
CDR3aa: CSVGIAGGRETQYF
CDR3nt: TGCAGCGTTGGTATAGCGGGGGGGCGAGAGACCCAGTACTTC

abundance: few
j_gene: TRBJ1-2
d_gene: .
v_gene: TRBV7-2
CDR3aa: CASSPREAYGYTF
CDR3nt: TGTGCCAGCAGCCCAAGAGAAGCCTATGGCTACACCTTC

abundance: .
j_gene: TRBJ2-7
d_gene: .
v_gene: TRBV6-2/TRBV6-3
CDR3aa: CASRQRVWEQYF
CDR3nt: TGTGCCAGCAGGCAGCGGGTTTGGGAGCAGTACTTC

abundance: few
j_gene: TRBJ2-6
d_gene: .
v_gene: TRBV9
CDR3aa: CASSVDVSGANVLTF
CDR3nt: TGTGCCAGCAGCGTAGATGTCTCTGGGGCCAACGTCCTGACTTTC

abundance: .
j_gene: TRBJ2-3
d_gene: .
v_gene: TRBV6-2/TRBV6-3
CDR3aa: CASSYSLTGFSTDTQYF
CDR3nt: TGTGCCAGCAGTTACTCTTTGACAGGTTTTAGCACAGATACGCAGTATTTT

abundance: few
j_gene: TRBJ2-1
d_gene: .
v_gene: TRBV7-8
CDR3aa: CASSSRDTSYNEQFF
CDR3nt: TGTGCCAGCAGCTCCCGGGACACCTCCTACAATGAGCAGTTCTTC

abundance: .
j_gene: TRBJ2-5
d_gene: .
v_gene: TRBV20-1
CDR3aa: CSAPQGIQQETQYF
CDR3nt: TGCAGTGCTCCGCAGGGGATCCAACAAGAGACCCAGTACTTC

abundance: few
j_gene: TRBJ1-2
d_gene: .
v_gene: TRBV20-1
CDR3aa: CSAKLFEQNYGYTF
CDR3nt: TGCAGTGCTAAGCTATTCGAACAGAACTATGGCTACACCTTC

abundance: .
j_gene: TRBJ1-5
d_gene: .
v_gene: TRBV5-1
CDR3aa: CASSWGGDSNQPQHF
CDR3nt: TGCGCCAGCAGCTGGGGCGGGGATAGCAATCAGCCCCAGCATTTT

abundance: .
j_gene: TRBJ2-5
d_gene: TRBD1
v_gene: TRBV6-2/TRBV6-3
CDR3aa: CASSYLGQGQETQYF
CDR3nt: TGTGCCAGCAGTTACCTGGGACAGGGTCAAGAGACCCAGTACTTC

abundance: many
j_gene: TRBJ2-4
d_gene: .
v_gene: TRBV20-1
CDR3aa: CSAGASSRNIQYF
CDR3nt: TGCAGTGCCGGAGCGAGCTCAAGGAACATTCAGTACTTC

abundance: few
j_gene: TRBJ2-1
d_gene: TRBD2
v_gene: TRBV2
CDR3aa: CASNYERGDNEQFF
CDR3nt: TGTGCCAGCAATTATGAGCGGGGAGACAATGAGCAGTTCTTC

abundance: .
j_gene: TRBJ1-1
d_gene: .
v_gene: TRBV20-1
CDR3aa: CSASQSVLNTEAFF
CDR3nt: TGCAGTGCTAGTCAGTCTGTGCTCAACACTGAAGCTTTCTTT

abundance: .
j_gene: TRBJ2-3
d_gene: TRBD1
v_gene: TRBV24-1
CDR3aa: CATSDLWGTGAQDTQYF
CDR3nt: TGTGCCACCAGTGATTTGTGGGGGACAGGGGCACAAGATACGCAGTATTTT

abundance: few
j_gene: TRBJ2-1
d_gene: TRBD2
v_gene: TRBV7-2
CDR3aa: CASSRPGTSGGSYNEQFF
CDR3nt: TGTGCCAGCAGCCGTCCCGGGACTAGCGGGGGCTCCTACAATGAGCAGTTCTTC

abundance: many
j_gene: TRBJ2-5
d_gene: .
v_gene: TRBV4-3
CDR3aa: CASSHALGYQETQYF
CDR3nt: TGCGCCAGCAGCCATGCTCTAGGCTACCAAGAGACCCAGTACTTC

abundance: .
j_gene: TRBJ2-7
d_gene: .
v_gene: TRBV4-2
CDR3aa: CASSQTTRSAYEQYF
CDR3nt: TGTGCCAGCAGCCAAACGACTAGGTCAGCCTACGAGCAGTACTTC